The sequence of this T cell receptor (beta chain) was determined in a study of CD8+ T cells in alopecia areata. Trimming removed 8 bases at V and 14 bases at J, with 12 bases between. The CDR3 loop spans 10 amino acids. Once RNA had been extracted, it was reverse transcribed into cDNA to act as the sequencing template. Some clones are missing from TCRdb's copy, which holds only in-frame ones; the method was immunoSEQ multiplex PCR. The sample holds roughly 110,000 clones; 80% to 85% are singletons and the top ten take about 24%. Treatment described: oral pan-JAK inhibitor, 5-10 mg twice daily. V is TRBV23-1 and J is TRBJ1-4, with D tentatively TRBD1 (5 bases). TRBV23-1 is annotated as an ORF whose role is uncertain. The source material was CD8+ T cells sorted from blood, sampled at week 24, from a patient treated with tofacitinib. The sequence derives from a human donor with alopecia areata. CDR3 region: CASPGTELFF. The CDR3 DNA reads as TGCGCCAGCCCCGGGACCGAGCTGTTTTTT.